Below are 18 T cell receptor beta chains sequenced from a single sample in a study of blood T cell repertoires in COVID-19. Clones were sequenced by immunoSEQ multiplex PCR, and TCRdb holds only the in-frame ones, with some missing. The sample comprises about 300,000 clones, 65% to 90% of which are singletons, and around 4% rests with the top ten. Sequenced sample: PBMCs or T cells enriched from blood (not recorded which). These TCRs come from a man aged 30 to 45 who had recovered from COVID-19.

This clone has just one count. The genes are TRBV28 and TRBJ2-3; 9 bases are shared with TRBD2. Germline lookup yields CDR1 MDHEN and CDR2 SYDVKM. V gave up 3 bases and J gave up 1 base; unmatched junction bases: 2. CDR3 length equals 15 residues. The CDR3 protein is CASSFRGGGTDTQYF. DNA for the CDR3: TGTGCCAGCAGTTTCCGCGGGGGGGGCACAGATACGCAGTATTTT.

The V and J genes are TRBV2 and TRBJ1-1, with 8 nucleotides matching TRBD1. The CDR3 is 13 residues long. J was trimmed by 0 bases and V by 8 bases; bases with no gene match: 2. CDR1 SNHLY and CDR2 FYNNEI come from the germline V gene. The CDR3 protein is CASRRGLNTEAFF. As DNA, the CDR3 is TGTGCCAGCCGCAGGGGGCTGAACACTGAAGCTTTCTTT.

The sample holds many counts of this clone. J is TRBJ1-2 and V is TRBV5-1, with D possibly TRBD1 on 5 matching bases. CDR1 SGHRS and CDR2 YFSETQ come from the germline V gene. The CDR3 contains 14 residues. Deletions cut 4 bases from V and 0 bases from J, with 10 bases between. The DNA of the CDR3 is TGCGCCAGCAGCCCGGACACAGCTAACTATGGCTACACCTTC. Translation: CASSPDTANYGYTF.

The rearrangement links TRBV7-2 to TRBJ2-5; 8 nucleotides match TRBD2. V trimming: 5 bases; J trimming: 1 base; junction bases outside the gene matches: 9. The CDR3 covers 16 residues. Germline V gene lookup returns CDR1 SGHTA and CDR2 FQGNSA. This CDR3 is CASSRRGGRVQETQYF. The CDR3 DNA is TGTGCCAGCAGCCGTCGGGGGGGGCGGGTCCAAGAGACCCAGTACTTC.

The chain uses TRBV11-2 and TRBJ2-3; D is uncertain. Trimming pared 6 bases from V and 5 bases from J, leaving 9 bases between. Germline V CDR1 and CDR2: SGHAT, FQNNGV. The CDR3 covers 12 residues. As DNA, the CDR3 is TGTGCCAGCAGTCCAAACGGAGATACGCAGTATTTT. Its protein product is CASSPNGDTQYF.

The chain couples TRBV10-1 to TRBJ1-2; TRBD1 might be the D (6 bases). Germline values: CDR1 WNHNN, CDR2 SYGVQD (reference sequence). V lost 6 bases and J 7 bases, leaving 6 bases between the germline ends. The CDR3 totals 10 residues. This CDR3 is CASRQGGYTF. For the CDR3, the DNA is TGCGCCAGCAGACAGGGTGGCTACACCTTC.

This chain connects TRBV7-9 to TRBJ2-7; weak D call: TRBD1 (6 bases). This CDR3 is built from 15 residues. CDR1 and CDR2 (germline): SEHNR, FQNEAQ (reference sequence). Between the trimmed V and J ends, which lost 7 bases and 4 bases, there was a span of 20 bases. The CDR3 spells CASTDSDVRGYEQYF. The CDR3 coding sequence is TGTGCCAGCACCGACTCTGACGTAAGGGGGTACGAGCAGTACTTC.

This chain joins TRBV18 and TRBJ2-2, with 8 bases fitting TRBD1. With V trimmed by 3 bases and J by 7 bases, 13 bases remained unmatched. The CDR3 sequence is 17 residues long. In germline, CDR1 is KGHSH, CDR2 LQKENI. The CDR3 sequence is CASSPSVSGGRNGELFF. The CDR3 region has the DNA TGTGCCAGCTCACCGTCGGTTTCAGGGGGCCGGAACGGGGAGCTGTTTTTT.

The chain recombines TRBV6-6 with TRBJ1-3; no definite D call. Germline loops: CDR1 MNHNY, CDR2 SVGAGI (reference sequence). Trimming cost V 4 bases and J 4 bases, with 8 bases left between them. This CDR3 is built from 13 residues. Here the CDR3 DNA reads TGTGCCAGCAGTTCCTCCGGGGGAAACACCATATATTTT. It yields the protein CASSSSGGNTIYF.

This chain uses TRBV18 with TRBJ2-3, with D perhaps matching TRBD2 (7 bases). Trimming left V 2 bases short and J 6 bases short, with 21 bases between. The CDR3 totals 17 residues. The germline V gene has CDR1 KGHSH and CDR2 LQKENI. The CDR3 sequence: CASSPRGGGPPWDTQYF. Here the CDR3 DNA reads TGTGCCAGCTCACCAAGGGGCGGGGGCCCTCCCTGGGATACGCAGTATTTT.

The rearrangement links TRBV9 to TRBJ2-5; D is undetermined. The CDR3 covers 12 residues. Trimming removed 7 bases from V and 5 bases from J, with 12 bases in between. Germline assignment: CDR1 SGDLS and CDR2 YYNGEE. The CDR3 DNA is TGTGCCAGCGGTGAGGAATCGGAGACCCAGTACTTC. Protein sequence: CASGEESETQYF.

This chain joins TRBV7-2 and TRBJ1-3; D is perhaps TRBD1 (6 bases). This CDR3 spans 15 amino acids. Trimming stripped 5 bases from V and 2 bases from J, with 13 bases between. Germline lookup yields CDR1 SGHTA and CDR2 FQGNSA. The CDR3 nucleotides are TGTGCCAGCAGCCTCACGGCAGGGGCTGGAAACACCATATATTTT. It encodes CASSLTAGAGNTIYF.

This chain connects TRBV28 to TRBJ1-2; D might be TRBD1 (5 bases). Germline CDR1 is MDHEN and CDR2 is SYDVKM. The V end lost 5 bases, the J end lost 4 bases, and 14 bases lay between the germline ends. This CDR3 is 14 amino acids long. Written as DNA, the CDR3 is TGTGCCAGCAGTCGACAAACCGGGGGCTATGGCTACACCTTC. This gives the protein CASSRQTGGYGYTF.

CDR3 coding DNA: TGTGCCAGCAGCGAACGGACTAGCGGGAGTGGCGATGAGCAGTTCTTC. Translating gives CASSERTSGSGDEQFF. The chain has TRBV21-1 and TRBJ2-1; the DNA was not compared with TRBD2, the D call given in the table. TRBV21-1 is an annotated pseudogene. This CDR3 contains 16 residues.

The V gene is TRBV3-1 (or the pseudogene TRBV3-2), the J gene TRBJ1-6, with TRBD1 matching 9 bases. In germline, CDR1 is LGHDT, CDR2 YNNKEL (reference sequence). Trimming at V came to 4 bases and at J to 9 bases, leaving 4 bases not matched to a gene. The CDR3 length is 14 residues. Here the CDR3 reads CASSPGQGRSPLHF. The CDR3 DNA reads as TGTGCCAGCAGCCCGGGACAGGGCCGTTCACCCCTCCACTTT.

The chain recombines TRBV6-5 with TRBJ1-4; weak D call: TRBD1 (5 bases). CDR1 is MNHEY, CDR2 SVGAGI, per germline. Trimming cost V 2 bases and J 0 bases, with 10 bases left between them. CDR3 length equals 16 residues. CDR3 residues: CASSYAQAATNEKLFF. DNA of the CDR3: TGTGCCAGCAGTTACGCACAGGCCGCAACTAATGAAAAACTGTTTTTT.

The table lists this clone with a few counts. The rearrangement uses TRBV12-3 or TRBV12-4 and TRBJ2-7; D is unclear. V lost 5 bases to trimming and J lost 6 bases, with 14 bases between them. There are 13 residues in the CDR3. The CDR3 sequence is CASSPRWSGEQYF. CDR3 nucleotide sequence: TGTGCCAGCAGTCCCCGTTGGTCAGGCGAGCAGTACTTC.

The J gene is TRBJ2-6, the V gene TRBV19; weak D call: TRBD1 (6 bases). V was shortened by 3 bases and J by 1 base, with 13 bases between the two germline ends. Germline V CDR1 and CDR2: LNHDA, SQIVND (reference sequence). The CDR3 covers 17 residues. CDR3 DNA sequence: TGTGCCAGTAGTATCCCAGGGGATCCTTCTGGGGCCAACGTCCTGACTTTC. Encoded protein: CASSIPGDPSGANVLTF. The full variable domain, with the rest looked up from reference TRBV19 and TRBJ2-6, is DGGITQSPKYLFRKEGQNVTLSCEQNLNHDAMYWYRQDPGQGLRLIYYSQIVNDFQKGDIAEGYSVSREKKESFPLTVTSAQKNPTAFYLCASSIPGDPSGANVLTFGAGSRLTVL.